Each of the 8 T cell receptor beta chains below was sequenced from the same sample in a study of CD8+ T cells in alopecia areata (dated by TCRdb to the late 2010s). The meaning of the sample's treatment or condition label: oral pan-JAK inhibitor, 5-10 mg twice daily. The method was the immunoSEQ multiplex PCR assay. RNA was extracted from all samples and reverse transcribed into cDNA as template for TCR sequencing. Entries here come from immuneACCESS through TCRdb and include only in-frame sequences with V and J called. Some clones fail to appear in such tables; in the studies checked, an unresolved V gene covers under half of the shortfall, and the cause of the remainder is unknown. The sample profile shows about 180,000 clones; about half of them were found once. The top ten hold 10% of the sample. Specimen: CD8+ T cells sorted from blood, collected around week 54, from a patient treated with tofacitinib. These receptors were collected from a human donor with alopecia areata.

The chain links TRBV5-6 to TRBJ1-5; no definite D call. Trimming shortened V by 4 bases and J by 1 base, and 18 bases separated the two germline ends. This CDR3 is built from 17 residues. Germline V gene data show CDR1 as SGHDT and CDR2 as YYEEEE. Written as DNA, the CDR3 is TGTGCCAGCAGCCTTTTTTTCGGGGATTTGAGCAATCAGCCCCAGCATTTT. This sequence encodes CASSLFFGDLSNQPQHF.

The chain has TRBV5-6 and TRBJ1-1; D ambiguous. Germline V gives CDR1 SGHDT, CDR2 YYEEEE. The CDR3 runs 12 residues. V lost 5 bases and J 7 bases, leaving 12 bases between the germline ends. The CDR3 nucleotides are TGTGCCAGCAGTCCCGGGCCAAGTGAAGCTTTCTTT. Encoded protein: CASSPGPSEAFF.

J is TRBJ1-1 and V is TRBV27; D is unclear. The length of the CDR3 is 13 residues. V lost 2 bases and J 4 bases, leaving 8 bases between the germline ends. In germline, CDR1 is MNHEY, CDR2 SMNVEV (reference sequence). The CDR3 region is CASSLGQITEAFF. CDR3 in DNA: TGTGCCAGCAGTTTAGGGCAGATCACTGAAGCTTTCTTT.

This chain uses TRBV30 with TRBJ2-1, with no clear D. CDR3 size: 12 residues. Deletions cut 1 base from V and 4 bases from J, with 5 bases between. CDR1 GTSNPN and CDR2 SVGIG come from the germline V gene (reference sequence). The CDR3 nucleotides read TGTGCCTGGAGTGAAGGGTACAATGAGCAGTTCTTC. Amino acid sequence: CAWSEGYNEQFF.

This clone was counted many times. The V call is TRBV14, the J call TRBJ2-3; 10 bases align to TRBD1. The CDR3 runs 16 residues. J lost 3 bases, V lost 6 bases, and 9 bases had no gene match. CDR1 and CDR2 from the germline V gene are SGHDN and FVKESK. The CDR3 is CASSYRDRGWTDTQYF. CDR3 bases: TGTGCCAGCAGTTACCGGGACAGGGGATGGACAGATACGCAGTATTTT. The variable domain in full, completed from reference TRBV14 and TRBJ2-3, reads EAGVTQFPSHSVIEKGQTVTLRCDPISGHDNLYWYRRVMGKEIKFLLHFVKESKQDESGMPNNRFLAERTGGTYSTLKVQPAELEDSGVYFCASSYRDRGWTDTQYFGPGTRLTVL.

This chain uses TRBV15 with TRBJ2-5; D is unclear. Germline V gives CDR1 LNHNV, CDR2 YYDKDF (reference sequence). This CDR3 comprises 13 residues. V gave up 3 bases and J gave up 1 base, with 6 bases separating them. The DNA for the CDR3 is TGTGCCACCAGCAGTGGGCTCCAAGAGACCCAGTACTTC. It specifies CATSSGLQETQYF.

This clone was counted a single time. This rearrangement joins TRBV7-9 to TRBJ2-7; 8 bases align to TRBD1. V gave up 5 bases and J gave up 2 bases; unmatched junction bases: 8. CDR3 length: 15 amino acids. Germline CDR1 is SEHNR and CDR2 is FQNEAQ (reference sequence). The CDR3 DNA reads TGTGCCAGCAGCCGTACCGACAGGGGAGCCTACGAGCAGTACTTC. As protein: CASSRTDRGAYEQYF.

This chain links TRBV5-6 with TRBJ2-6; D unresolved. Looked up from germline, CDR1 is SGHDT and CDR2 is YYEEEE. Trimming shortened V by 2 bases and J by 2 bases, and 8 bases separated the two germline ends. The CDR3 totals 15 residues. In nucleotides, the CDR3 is TGTGCCAGCAGCTTTAGGCAAGCTGGGGCCAACGTCCTGACTTTC. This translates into CASSFRQAGANVLTF.